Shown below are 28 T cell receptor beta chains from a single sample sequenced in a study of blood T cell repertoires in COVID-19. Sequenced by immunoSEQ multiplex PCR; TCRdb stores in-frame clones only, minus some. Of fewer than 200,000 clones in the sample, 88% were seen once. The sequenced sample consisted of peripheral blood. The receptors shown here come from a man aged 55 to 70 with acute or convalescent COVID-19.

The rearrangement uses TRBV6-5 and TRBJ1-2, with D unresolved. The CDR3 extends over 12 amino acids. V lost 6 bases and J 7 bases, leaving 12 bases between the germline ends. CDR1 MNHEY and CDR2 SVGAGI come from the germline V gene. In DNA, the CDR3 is TGTGCCAGCAGCCCAGTACGGGGTGGCTACACCTTC. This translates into CASSPVRGGYTF.

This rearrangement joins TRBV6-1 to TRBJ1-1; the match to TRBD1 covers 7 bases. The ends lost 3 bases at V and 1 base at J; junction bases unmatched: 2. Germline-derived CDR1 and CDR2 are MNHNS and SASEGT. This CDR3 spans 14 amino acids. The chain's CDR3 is CASSDRDRNTEAFF. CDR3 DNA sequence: TGTGCCAGCAGTGACCGGGACAGGAACACTGAAGCTTTCTTT.

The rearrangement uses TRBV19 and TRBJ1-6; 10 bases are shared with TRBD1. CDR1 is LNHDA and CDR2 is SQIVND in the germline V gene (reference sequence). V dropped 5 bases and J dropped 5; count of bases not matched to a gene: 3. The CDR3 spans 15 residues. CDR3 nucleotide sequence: TGTGCCAGTAGTGTTGGGACAGGGGATAATTCACCCCTCCACTTT. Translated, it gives CASSVGTGDNSPLHF.

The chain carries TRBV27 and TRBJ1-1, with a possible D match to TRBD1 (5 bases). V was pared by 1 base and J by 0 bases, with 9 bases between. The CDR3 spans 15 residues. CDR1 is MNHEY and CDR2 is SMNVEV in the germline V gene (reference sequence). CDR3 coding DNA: TGTGCCAGCAGTTTATTATCCAGGGTGAACACTGAAGCTTTCTTT. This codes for CASSLLSRVNTEAFF.

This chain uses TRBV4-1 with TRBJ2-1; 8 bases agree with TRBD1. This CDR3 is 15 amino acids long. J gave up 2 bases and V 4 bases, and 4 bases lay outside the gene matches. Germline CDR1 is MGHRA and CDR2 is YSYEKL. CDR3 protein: CASSLGQGPYNEQFF. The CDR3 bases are TGCGCCAGCAGCCTCGGACAGGGACCCTACAATGAGCAGTTCTTC.

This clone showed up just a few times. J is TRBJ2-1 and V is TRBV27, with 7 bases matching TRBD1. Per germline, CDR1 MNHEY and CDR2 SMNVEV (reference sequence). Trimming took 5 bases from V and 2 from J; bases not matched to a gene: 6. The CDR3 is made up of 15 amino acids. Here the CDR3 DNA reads TGTGCCAGCAGTCTAGGGACAGCAGCCTACAATGAGCAGTTCTTC. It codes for CASSLGTAAYNEQFF.

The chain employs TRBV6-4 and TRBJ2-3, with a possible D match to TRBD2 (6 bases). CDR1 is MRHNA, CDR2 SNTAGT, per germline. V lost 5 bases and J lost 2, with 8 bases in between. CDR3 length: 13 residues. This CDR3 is CASSRENTDTQYF. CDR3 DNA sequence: TGTGCCAGCAGTCGGGAGAACACAGATACGCAGTATTTT.

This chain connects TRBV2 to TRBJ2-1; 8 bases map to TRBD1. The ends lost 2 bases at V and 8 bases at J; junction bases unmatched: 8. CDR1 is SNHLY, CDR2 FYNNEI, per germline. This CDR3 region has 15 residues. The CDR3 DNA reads TGTGCCAGCAGTGAAACCGCCAGGGGGCTCGATGAGCAGTTCTTC. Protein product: CASSETARGLDEQFF.

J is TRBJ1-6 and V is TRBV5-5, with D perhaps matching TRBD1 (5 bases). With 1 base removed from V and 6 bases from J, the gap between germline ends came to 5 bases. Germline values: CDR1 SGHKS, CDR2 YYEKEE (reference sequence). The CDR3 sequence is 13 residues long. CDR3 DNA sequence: TGTGCCAGCAGCTTGCAGGGTAATTCACCCCTCCACTTT. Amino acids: CASSLQGNSPLHF.

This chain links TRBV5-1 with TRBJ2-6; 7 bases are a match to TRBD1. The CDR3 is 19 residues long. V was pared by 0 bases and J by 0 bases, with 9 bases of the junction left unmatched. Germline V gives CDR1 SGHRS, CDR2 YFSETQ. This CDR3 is CASSLGSTGALSGANVLTF. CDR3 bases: TGCGCCAGCAGCTTGGGGTCAACAGGGGCCCTCTCTGGGGCCAACGTCCTGACTTTC.

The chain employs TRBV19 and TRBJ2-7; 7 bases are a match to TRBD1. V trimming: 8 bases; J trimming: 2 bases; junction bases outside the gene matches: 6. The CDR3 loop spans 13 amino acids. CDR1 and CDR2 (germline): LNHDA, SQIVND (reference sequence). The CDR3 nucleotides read TGTGCCAGTTCGACAGGGAACCCCTACGAGCAGTACGTC. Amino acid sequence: CASSTGNPYEQYV.

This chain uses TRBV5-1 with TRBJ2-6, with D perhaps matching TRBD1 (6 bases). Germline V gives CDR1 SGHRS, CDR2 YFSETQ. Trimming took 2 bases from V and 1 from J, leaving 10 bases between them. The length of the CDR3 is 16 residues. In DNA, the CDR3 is TGCGCCAGCAGCTTAGAACAGGGATCTGGGGCCAACGTCCTGACTTTC. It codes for CASSLEQGSGANVLTF. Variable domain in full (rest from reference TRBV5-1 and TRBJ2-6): KAGVTQTPRYLIKTRGQQVTLSCSPISGHRSVSWYQQTPGQGLQFLFEYFSETQRNKGNFPGRFSGRQFSNSRSEMNVSTLELGDSALYLCASSLEQGSGANVLTFGAGSRLTVL.

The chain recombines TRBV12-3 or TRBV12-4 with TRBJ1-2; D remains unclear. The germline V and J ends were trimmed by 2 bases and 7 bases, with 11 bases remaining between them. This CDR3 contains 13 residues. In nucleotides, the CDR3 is TGTGCCAGCAGTTTAACAGCCGCCGGTGGCTACACCTTC. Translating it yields CASSLTAAGGYTF.

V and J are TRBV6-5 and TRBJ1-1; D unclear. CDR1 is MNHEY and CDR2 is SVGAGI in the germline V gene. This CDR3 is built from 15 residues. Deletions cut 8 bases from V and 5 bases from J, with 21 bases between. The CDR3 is CASLKGTGWLTEAFF. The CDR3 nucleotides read TGTGCCAGCCTTAAAGGTACGGGGTGGTTGACTGAAGCTTTCTTT.

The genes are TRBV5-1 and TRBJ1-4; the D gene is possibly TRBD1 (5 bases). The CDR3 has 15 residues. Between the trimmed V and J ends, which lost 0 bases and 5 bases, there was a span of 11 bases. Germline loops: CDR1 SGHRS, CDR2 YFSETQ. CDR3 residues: CASSLVAGGNEKLFF. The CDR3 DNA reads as TGCGCCAGCAGCTTGGTGGCGGGGGGGAATGAAAAACTGTTTTTT. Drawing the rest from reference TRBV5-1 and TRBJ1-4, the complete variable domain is KAGVTQTPRYLIKTRGQQVTLSCSPISGHRSVSWYQQTPGQGLQFLFEYFSETQRNKGNFPGRFSGRQFSNSRSEMNVSTLELGDSALYLCASSLVAGGNEKLFFGSGTQLSVL.

The CDR3 bases are TGTGCCAGCAGCTCCGCCTTGGGCAGGGACAATGAGCAGTTCTTC. Translated: CASSSALGRDNEQFF. The chain uses TRBV11-3 and TRBJ2-1; D possibly corresponds to TRBD1 (5 bases). The CDR3 consists of 15 residues. Germline V gives CDR1 SGHNT, CDR2 YENEEA. V lost 4 bases, J lost 5 bases, and 15 bases lay in between.

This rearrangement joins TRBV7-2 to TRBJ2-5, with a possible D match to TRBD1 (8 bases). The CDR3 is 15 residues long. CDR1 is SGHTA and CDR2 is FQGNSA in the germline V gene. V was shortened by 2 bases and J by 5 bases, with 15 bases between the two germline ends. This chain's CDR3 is CASSLRGQGGETQYF. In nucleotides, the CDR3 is TGTGCCAGCAGCTTACGAGGACAGGGAGGGGAGACCCAGTACTTC.

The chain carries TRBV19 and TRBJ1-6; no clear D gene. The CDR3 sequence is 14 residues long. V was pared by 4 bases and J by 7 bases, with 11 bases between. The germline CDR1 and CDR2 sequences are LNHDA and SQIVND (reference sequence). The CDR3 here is CASSRRERNSPLHF. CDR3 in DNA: TGTGCCAGTAGTAGGAGGGAAAGGAATTCACCCCTCCACTTT.

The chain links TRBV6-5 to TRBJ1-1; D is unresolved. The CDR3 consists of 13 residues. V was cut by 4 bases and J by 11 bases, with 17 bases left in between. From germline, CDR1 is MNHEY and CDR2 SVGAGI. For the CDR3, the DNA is TGTGCCAGCAGTTTGGGGAAGGGAGAGGTGGCTTTCTTT. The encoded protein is CASSLGKGEVAFF.

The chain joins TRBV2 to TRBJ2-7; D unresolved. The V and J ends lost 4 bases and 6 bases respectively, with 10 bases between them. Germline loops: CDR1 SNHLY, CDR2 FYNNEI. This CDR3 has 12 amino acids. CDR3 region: CASSGQFPEQYV. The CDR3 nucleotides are TGTGCCAGCAGTGGGCAGTTCCCCGAGCAGTACGTC.

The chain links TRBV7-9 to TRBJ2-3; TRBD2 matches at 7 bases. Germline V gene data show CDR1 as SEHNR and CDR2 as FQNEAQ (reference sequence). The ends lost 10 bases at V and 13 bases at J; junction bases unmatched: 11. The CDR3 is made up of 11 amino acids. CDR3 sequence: CANPGGSREYF. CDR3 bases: TGTGCCAACCCGGGAGGCTCTCGAGAGTATTTT.

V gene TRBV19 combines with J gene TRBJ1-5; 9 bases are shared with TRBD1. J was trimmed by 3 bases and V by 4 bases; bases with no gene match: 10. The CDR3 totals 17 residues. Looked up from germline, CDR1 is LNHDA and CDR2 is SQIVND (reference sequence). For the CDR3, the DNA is TGTGCCAGTAGTAGACGGGGACAGGGCGGCATCAATCAGCCCCAGCATTTT. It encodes CASSRRGQGGINQPQHF.

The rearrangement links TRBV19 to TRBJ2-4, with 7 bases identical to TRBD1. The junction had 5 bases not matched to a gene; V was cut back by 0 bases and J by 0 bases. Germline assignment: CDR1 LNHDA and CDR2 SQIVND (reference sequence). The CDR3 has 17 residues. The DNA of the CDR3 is TGTGCCAGTAGTATAGACCGAGGGGGCTTAGCCAAAAACATTCAGTACTTC. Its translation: CASSIDRGGLAKNIQYF.

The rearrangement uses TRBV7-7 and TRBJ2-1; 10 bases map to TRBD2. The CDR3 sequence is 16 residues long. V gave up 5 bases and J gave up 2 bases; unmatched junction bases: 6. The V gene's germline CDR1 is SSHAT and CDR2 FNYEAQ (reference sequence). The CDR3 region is CASSRRLAGPYNEQFF. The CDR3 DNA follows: TGTGCCAGCAGCCGAAGACTAGCGGGTCCCTACAATGAGCAGTTCTTC.

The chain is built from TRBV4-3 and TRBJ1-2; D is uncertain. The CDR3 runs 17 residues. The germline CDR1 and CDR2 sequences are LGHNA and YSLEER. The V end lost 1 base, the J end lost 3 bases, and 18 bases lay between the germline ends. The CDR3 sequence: CASSQVRGWRGDYGYTF. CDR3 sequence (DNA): TGCGCCAGCAGCCAAGTTCGGGGTTGGCGCGGAGACTATGGCTACACCTTC.

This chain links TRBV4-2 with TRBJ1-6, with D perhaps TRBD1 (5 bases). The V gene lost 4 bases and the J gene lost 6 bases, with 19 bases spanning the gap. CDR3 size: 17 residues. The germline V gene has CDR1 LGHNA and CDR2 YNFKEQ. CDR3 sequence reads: CASSPVGQGLTNSPLHF. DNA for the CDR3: TGTGCCAGCAGCCCGGTAGGGCAGGGCCTTACTAATTCACCCCTCCACTTT.

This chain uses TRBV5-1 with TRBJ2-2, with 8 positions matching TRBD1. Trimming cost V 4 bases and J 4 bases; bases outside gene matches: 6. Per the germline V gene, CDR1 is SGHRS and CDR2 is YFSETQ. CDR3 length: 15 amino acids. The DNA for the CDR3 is TGCGCCAGCAGCCCCGACAGGGGAGGCACCGGGGAGCTGTTTTTT. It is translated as CASSPDRGGTGELFF.

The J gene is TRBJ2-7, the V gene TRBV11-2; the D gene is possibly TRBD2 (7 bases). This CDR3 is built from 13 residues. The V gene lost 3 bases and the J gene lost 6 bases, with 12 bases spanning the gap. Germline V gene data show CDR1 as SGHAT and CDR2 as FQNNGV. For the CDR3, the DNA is TGTGCCAGCAGCTTGGGGGGGCTGGGCGAGCAGTACGTC. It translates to CASSLGGLGEQYV.